The clone carrying this T cell receptor beta chain was seen a few times. Its antigen remains unidentified. This entry belongs to a study of identical twins. The study, taken as a whole, reports: Modelling underestimated the level of out-of-frame TCR alpha sharing observed in monozygotic twins. Interpretation of the results relied on cross-sectional statistical analysis and not on following the same donors.

The CDR3 length is 12 residues. Between the trimmed V and J ends, which lost 8 bases and 4 bases, there was a span of 11 bases. Germline CDR1 reads MDHEN; CDR2 reads SYDVKM. A template switching step contributed a universal primer site, while unique molecular identifiers were present in the cDNA. TCRdb called the 5' RACE reads again in MiXCR, with one record for every CDR3 protein. Of about 900,000 distinct CDR3 sequences listed, roughly 12% are singletons. Another study also made use of these data, one on yellow fever vaccine responses in identical twins.

Sequencing was carried out using PBMCs. The clonotype originates from a woman aged 18-29 years in good health. The chain carries TRBV28 and TRBJ2-5, with D perhaps matching TRBD1 (6 bases). The CDR3 sequence is CASRQGLETQYF. The CDR3 region has the DNA TGTGCCAGCCGCCAGGGGTTAGAGACCCAGTACTTC.